What follows is one T cell receptor beta chain and its context. The table lists this clone with a count of one. Its antigen remains unidentified. Base quality data are lacking; no much larger clone is found one base away. Counted from cysteine to phenylalanine, this CDR3 has 15 amino acids. This entry keeps only the CDR3 DNA: 45 bases, framed from base 1. For this chain, trimming is 6 bases at the V end and 4 bases at the J end, and the number of junction bases without a gene match is 9. Sequences LNHNV (CDR1) and YYDKDF (CDR2) are obtained from the germline V gene (reference sequence). The data were taken from a study of CD8+ T cells in alopecia areata (dated by TCRdb to the late 2010s). Background for the entire study: Treated patients were enrolled in an open-label pilot trial of oral tofacitinib at 5 to 10 mg twice daily for moderate-to-severe alopecia areata. Scalp clonality was compared across normal scalp (n=4), patchy alopecia areata scalp (n=8), and alopecia totalis/universalis scalp (n=8). RNA was extracted with the PAXgene miRNA kit for fixed scalp, the miRNeasy kit for PBMCs, and the RNeasy kit for mouse skin. The SALT score, which quantifies the percentage of affected scalp surface area, was used to measure disease severity in treated patients. The study used high-throughput TCRbeta sequencing to examine T cell clonal expansion in alopecia areata, in both the C3H/HeJ mouse model and human patients. Tofacitinib-treated patients had biopsies at baseline and at 4 and 24 weeks of treatment, with a later scalp biopsy in several patients. Human TCRbeta sequencing covered scalp tissue and sorted CD4+ and CD8+ peripheral blood T cells from patchy and totalis/universalis alopecia areata patients and healthy controls. TCRbeta CDR3 regions were amplified by immunoSEQ multiplex PCR with 35 Vbeta forward and 13 Jbeta reverse primers. Patients stayed on tofacitinib for 6 to 18 months and then had 6 months of follow-up off drug so that delayed response and recurrence could be assessed.

Library construction relied on the immunoSEQ multiplex PCR assay. To provide template for TCR sequencing, every sample had RNA extracted and reverse transcribed into cDNA. First-strand cDNA was synthesized using SuperScript III with a 2:1 mix of oligo-dT and random hexamers. A synthetic immune receptor repertoire was used to measure amplification bias, and any remaining bias was corrected computationally. The authors' analysis ran thus. Raw reads were preprocessed to remove errors, and CDR3 was defined by IMGT conventions from the conserved cysteine to phenylalanine. Clonality was computed as 1 minus the Shannon entropy, with the entropy normalized by log2 of the number of productive unique TCRs. CD4 or CD8 identity of scalp clones was inferred by cross-referencing scalp TCRbeta sequences with sorted blood CD4 and CD8 repertoires. TCRdb obtained this table from immuneACCESS and retained in-frame rearrangements with V and J assigned. These tables miss some clones; where compared with another copy, unresolved V genes account for less than half of the shortfall, and the remainder is unexplained. V, J and clone size were drawn from that table, and D and trimming were deduced from the DNA. A total of roughly 220,000 clones appear in this sample, 35% to 40% of them only once. The ten largest clonotypes hold roughly 0.5% of the sample.

This specimen's treatment or condition label, interpreted: oral pan-JAK inhibitor, 5-10 mg twice daily. Lesional scalp punch biopsies and peripheral blood were obtained from alopecia areata patients. PBMCs were separated by density centrifugation and stained for CD3, CD4 and CD8, after which CD4+ and CD8+ T cells were sorted on a FACSAria. The full study reports these points: Lesional scalp, especially in alopecia totalis/universalis, showed higher clonality and more expanded CD8+ clones than normal scalp, suggesting antigenic drive. Tofacitinib significantly decreased scalp clonality and the number of expanded CD8+ clones among the top 100 scalp clones. Many expanded lesional clones were found to persist in scalp and blood during tofacitinib treatment, and relapse after treatment cessation may be partly explained by this persistence. Resident alphabeta T cells in normal human skin are also sequenced, complicating scalp TCR repertoire analysis, unlike mouse skin dominated by gammadelta T cells. Because the treated cohort was small and had only one nonresponder, larger studies are needed to examine links between baseline CD8+ expansion and response. TCR sequences shared between patients were less clear than in mice, possibly partly because of HLA diversity in the patient population.

Specimen: CD4+ T cells sorted from blood, collected between weeks 30 and 35, from a patient treated with tofacitinib. This clonotype was sampled from a human donor with alopecia areata. The V gene is TRBV15 and the J gene is TRBJ2-7, with TRBD2 matching 10 junction bases. The CDR3 has the sequence CATSVGTSGEYEQYF. DNA sequence: TGTGCCACCAGTGTAGGCACTAGCGGGGAGTACGAGCAGTACTTC.